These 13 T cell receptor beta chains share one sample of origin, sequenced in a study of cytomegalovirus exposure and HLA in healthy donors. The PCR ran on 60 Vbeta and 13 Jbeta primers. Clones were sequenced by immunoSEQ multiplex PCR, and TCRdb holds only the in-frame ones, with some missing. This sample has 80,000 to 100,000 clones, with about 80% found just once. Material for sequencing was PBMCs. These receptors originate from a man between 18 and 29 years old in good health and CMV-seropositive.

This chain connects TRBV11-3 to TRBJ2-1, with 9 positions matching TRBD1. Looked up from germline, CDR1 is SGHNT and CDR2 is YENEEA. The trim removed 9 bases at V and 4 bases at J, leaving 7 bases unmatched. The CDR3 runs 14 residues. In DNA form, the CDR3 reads TGTGCCAGACGAGGACAGGGGACTTACAATGAGCAGTTCTTC. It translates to CARRGQGTYNEQFF.

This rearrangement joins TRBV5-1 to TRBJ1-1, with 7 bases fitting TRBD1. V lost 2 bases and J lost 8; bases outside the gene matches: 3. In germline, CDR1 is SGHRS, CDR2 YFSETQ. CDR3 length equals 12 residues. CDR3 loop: CASSLGQVEAFF. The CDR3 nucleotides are TGCGCCAGCAGCTTAGGACAGGTAGAAGCTTTCTTT. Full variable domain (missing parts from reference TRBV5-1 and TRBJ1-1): KAGVTQTPRYLIKTRGQQVTLSCSPISGHRSVSWYQQTPGQGLQFLFEYFSETQRNKGNFPGRFSGRQFSNSRSEMNVSTLELGDSALYLCASSLGQVEAFFGQGTRLTVV.

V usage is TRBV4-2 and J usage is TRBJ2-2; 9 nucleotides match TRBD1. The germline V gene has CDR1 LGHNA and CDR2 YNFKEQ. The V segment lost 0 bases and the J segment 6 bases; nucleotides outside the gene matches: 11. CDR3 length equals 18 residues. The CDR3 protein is CASSQDRGQGHRAGELFF. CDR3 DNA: TGTGCCAGCAGCCAAGATCGGGGACAGGGTCATCGCGCCGGGGAGCTGTTTTTT.

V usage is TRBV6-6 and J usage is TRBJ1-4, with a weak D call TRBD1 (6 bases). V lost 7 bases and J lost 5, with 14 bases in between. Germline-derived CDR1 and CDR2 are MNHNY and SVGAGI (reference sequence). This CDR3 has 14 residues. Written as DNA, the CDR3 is TGTGCCAGCACCCGGACAGTCCAAAATGAAAAACTGTTTTTT. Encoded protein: CASTRTVQNEKLFF.

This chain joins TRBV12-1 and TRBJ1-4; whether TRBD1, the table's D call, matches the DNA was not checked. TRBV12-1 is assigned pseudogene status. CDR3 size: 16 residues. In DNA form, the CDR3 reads TGTGCCAGCAGCTTTCCTGGCCCGCCAACTAATGAAAAACTGTTTTTT. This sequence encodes CASSFPGPPTNEKLFF.

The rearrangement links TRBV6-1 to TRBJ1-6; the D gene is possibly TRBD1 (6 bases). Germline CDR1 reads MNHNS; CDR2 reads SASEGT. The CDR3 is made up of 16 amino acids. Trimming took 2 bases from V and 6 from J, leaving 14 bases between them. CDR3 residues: CASSEIQGNPNSPLHF. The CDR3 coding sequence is TGTGCCAGCAGTGAAATCCAGGGGAATCCTAATTCACCCCTCCACTTT.

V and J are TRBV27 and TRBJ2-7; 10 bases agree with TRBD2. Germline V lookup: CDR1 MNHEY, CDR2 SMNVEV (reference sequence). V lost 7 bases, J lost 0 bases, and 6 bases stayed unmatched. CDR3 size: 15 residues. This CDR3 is CASTVERGGSYEQYF. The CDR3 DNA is TGTGCCAGCACCGTTGAGCGGGGGGGCTCCTACGAGCAGTACTTC.

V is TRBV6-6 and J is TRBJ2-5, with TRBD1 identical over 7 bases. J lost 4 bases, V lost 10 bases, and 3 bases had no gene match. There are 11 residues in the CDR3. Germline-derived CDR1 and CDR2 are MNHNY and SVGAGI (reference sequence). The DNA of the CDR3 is TGTGCCATCTCAGGGGGAGAGACCCAGTACTTC. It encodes CAISGGETQYF.

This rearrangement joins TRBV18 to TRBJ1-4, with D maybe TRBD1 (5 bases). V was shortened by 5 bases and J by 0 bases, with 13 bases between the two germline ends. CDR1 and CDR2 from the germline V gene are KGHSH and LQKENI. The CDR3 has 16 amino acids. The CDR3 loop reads CASSKRQIATNEKLFF. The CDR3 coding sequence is TGTGCCAGCTCAAAAAGACAGATCGCAACTAATGAAAAACTGTTTTTT.

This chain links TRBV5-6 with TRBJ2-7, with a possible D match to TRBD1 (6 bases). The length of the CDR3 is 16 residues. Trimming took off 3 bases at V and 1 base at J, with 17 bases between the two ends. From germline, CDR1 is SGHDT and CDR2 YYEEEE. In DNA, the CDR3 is TGTGCCAGCAGCTCCGACGGGACAACGCCATCCTACGAGCAGTACTTC. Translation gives CASSSDGTTPSYEQYF.

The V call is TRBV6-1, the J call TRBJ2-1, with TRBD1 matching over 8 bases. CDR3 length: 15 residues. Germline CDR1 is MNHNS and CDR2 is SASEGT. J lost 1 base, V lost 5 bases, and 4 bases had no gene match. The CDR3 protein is CASSSGQGSYNEQFF. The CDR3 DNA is TGTGCCAGCAGTTCCGGACAGGGTTCCTACAATGAGCAGTTCTTC.

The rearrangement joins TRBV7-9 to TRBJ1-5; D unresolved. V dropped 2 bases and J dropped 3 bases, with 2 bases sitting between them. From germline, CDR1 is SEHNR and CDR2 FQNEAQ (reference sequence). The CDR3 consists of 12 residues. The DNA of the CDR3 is TGTGCCAGCAGCTTATACAATCAGCCCCAGCATTTT. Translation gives CASSLYNQPQHF.

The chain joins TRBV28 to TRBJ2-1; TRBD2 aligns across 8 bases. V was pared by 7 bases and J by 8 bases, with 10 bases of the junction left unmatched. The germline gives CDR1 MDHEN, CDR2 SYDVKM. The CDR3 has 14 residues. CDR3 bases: TGTGCCAGCAAAAAGGGACTAGGGGGGTATGAGCAGTTCTTC. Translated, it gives CASKKGLGGYEQFF.